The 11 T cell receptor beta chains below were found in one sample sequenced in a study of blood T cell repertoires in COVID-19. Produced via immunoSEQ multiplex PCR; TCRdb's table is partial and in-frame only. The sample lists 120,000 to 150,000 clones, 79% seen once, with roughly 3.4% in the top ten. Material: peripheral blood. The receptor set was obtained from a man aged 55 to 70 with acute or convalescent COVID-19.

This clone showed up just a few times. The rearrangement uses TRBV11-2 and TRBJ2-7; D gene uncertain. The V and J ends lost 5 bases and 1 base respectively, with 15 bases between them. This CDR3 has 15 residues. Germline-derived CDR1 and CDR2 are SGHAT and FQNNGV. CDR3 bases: TGTGCCAGCAGCCCCCTCCGGGTCATATCCTACGAGCAGTACTTC. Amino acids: CASSPLRVISYEQYF.

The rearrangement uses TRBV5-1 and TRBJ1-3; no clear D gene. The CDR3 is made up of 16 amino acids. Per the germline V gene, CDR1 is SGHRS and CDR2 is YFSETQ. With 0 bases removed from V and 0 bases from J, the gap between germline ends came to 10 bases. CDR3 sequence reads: CASSLAGGLSGNTIYF. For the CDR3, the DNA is TGCGCCAGCAGCTTGGCTGGCGGCCTCTCTGGAAACACCATATATTTT.

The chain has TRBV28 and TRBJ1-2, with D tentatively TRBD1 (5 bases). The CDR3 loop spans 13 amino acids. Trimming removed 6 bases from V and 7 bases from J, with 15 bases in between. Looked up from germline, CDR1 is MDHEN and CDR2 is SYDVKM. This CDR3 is CASSLQGYPGYTF. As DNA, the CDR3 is TGTGCCAGCAGCCTTCAGGGTTACCCTGGCTACACCTTC.

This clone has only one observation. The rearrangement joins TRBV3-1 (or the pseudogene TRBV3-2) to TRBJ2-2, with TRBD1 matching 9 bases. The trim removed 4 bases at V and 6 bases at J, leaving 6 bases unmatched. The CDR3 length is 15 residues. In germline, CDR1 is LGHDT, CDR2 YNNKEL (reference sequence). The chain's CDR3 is CASSPRTGAPGELFF. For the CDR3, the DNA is TGTGCCAGCAGCCCTCGGACAGGGGCGCCCGGGGAGCTGTTTTTT.

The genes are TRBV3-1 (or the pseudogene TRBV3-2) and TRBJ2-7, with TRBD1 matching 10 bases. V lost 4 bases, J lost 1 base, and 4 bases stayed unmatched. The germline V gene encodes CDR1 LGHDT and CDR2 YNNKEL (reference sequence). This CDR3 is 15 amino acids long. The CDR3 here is CASSLPGQGSYEQYF. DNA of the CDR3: TGTGCCAGCAGCCTACCGGGACAGGGGTCCTACGAGCAGTACTTC.

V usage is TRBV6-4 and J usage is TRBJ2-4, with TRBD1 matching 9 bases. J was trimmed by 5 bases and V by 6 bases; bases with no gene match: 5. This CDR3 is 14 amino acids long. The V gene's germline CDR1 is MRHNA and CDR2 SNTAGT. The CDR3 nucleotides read TGTGCCAGCAGGGGACAGGGAACGGAAAACATTCAGTACTTC. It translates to CASRGQGTENIQYF.

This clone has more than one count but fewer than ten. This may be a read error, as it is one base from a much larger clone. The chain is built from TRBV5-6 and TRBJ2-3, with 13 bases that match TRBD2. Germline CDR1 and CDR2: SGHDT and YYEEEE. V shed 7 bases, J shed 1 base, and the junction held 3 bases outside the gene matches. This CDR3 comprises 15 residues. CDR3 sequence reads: CASLGLAGGTDTQYF. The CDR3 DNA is TGTGCCAGCCTCGGACTAGCGGGAGGCACAGATACGCAGTATTTT.

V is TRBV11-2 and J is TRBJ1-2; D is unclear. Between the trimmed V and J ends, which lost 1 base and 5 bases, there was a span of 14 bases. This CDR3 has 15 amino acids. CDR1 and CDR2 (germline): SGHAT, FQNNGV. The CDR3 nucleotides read TGTGCCAGCAGCTTAGTGGCCTCCCCTTTTTATGGCTACACCTTC. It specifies CASSLVASPFYGYTF. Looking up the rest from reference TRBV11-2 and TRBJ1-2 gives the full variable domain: EAGVAQSPRYKIIEKRQSVAFWCNPISGHATLYWYQQILGQGPKLLIQFQNNGVVDDSQLPKDRFSAERLKGVDSTLKIQPAKLEDSAVYLCASSLVASPFYGYTFGSGTRLTVV.

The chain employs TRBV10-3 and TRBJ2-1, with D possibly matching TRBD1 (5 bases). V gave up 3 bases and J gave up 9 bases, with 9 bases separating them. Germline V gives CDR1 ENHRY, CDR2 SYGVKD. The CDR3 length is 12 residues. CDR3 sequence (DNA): TGTGCCATCAGTGACAGGGCTAGTGAGCAGTTCTTC. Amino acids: CAISDRASEQFF.

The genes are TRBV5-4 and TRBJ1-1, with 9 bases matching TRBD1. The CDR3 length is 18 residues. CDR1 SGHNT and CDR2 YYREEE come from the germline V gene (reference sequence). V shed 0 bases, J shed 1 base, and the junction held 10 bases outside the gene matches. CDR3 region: CASSLAVGAGQGNTEAFF. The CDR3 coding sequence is TGTGCCAGCAGCTTGGCCGTCGGGGCGGGACAGGGGAACACTGAAGCTTTCTTT. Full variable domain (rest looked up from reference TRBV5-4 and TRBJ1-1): ETGVTQSPTHLIKTRGQQVTLRCSSQSGHNTVSWYQQALGQGPQFIFQYYREEENGRGNFPPRFSGLQFPNYSSELNVNALELDDSALYLCASSLAVGAGQGNTEAFFGQGTRLTVV.

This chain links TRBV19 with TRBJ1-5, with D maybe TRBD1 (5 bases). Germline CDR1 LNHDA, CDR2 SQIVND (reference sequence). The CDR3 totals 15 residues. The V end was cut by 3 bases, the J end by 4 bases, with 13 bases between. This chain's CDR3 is CASSIGQGLNQPQHF. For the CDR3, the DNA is TGTGCCAGTAGTATTGGACAAGGGCTAAATCAGCCCCAGCATTTT.